This T cell receptor (beta chain) is from a study of T-cell reconstitution after alpha-beta-depleted transplantation in children. Study findings and constraints: Alpha-beta T cells about two months after transplant reportedly derived from several hundred expanded graft clones.

Unique molecular identifiers featured in how the TCRbeta library was prepared. TCRdb analysed the PCR reads with MiXCR anew, one entry per CDR3 protein. The sample has a few hundred thousand distinct CDR3 sequences; 27% are singletons. This clonotype was seen more than once but under ten times. Its antigen is as yet unknown. Germline V gene sequence: CDR1 SGHRS, CDR2 YFSETQ. Trimming removed 2 bases at V and 6 bases at J, with 14 bases between. The CDR3 totals 14 residues. The sample consisted of PBMCs, taken before TCRalphabeta/CD19-depleted stem cell transplant. The chain uses TRBV5-1 and TRBJ1-2, with D unresolved. The receptor comes from a boy under two years old with Wiskott-Aldrich syndrome, due to receive a stem cell transplant. CDR3 residues: CASSLATLSHGYTF. The CDR3 nucleotides are TGCGCCAGCAGCTTAGCGACTTTGAGTCATGGCTACACCTTC.